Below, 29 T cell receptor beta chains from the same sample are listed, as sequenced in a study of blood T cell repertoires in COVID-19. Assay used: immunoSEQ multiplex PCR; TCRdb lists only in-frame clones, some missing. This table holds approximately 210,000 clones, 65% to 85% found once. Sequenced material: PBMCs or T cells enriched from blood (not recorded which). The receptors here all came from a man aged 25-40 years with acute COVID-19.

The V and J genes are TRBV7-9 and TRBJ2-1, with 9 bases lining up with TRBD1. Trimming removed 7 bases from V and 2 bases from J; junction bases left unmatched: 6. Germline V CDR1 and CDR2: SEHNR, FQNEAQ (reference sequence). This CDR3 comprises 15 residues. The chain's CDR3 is CASKLQGAAYNEQFF. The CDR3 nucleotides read TGTGCCAGCAAACTACAGGGGGCAGCCTACAATGAGCAGTTCTTC.

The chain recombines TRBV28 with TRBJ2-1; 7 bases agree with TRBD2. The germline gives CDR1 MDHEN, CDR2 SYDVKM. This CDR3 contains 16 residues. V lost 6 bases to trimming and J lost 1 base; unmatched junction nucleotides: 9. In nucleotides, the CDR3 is TGTGCCAGCAGCTCTGGACTAGTATGGTCCTACAATGAGCAGTTCTTC. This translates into CASSSGLVWSYNEQFF.

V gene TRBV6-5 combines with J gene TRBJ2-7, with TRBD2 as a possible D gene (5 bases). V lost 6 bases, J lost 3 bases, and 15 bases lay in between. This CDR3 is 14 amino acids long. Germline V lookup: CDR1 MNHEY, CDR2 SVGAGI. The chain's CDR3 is CASRRAMANYEQYF. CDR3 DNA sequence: TGTGCCAGCAGGAGGGCGATGGCGAACTACGAGCAGTACTTC.

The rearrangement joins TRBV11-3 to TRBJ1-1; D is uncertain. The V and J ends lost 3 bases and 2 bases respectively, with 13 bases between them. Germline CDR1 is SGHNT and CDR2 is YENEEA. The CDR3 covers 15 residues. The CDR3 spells CASSLLVGSNTEAFF. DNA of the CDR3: TGTGCCAGCAGCTTGCTTGTGGGGAGCAACACTGAAGCTTTCTTT.

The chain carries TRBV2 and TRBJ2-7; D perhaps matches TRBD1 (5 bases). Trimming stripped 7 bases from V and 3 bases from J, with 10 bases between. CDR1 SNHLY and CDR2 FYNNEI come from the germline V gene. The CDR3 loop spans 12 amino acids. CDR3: CASNRDSYEQYF. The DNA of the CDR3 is TGTGCCAGCAATAGAGACAGCTACGAGCAGTACTTC. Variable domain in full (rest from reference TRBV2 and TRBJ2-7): EPEVTQTPSHQVTQMGQEVILRCVPISNHLYFYWYRQILGQKVEFLVSFYNNEISEKSEIFDDQFSVERPDGSNFTLKIRSTKLEDSAMYFCASNRDSYEQYFGPGTRLTVT.

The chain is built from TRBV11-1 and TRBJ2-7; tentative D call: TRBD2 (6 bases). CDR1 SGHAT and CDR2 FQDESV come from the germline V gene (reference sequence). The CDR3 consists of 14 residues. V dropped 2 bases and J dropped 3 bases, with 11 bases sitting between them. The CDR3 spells CASSLRGNYYEQYF. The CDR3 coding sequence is TGTGCCAGCAGCTTACGGGGGAATTACTACGAGCAGTACTTC.

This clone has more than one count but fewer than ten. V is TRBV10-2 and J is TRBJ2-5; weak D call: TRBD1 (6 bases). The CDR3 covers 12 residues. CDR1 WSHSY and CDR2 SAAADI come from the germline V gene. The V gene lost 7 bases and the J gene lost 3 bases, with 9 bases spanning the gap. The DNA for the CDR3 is TGCGCCAGCACGGCAGGGGAAGAGACCCAGTACTTC. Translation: CASTAGEETQYF.

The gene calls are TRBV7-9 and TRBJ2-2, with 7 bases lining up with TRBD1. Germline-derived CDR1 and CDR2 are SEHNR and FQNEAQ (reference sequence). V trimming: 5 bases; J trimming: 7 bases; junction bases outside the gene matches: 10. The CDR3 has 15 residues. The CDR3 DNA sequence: TGTGCCAGCAGCCTAGAATCAGGGGGAGACGGGGAGCTGTTTTTT. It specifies CASSLESGGDGELFF.

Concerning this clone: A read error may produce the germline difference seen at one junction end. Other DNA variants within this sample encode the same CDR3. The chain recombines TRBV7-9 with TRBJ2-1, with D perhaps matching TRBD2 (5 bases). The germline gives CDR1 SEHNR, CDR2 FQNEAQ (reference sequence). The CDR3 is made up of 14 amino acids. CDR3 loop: CASSSQTINNEQFF. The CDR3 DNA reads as TGTGCCAGTAGCTCCCAGACTATCAACAATGAGCAGTTCTTC.

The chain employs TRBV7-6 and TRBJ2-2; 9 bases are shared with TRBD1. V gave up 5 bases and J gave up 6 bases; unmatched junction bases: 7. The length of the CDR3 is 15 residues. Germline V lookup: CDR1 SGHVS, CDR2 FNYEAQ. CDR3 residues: CASSLQGAGSGELFF. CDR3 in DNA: TGTGCCAGCAGCCTACAGGGGGCGGGGTCCGGGGAGCTGTTTTTT.

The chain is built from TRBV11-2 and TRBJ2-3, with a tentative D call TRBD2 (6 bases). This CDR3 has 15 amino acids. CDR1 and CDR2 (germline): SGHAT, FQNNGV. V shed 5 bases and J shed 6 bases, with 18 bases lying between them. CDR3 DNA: TGTGCCAGCAGCCCGGATGCGGGGCGGTCGGATACGCAGTATTTT. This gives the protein CASSPDAGRSDTQYF.

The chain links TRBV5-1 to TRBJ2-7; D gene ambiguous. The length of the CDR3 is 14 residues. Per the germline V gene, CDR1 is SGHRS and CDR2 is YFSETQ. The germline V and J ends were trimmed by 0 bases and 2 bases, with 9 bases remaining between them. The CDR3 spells CASSLAETTYEQYF. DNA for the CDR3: TGCGCCAGCAGCTTGGCCGAGACAACCTACGAGCAGTACTTC.

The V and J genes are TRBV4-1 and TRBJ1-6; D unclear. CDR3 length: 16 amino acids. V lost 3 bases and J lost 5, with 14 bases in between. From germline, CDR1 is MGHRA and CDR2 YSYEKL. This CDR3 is CASSHKLQVDNSPLHF. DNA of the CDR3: TGCGCCAGCAGCCATAAGCTCCAGGTGGATAATTCACCCCTCCACTTT.

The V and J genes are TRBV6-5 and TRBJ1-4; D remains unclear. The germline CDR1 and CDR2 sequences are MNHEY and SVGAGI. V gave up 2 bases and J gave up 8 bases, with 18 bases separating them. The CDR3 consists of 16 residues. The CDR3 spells CASSYMIGGSEEKLFF. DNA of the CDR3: TGTGCCAGCAGTTACATGATAGGCGGCTCGGAGGAAAAACTGTTTTTT.

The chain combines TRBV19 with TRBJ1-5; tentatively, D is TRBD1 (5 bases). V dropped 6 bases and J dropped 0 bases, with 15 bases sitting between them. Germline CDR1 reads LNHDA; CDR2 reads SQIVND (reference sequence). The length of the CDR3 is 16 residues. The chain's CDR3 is CASRGLGGNSNQPQHF. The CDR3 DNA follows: TGTGCCAGTAGGGGGCTGGGGGGAAATAGCAATCAGCCCCAGCATTTT.

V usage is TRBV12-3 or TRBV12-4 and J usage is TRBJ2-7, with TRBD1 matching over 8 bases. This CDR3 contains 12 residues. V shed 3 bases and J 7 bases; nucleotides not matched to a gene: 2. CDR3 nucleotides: TGTGCCAGCAGTTTCAGGGGGCGAGAGCAGTACTTC. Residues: CASSFRGREQYF.

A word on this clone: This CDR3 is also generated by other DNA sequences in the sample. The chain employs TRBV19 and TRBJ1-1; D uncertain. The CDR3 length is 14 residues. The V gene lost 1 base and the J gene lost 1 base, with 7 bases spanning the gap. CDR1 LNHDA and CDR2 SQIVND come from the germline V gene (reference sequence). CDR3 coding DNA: TGTGCCAGTAGTATAGGAGGGTCGAACACTGAAGCTTTCTTT. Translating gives CASSIGGSNTEAFF.

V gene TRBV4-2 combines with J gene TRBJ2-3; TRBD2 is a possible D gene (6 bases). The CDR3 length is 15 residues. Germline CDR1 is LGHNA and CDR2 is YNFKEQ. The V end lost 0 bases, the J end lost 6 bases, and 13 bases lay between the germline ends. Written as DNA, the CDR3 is TGTGCCAGCAGCCAAGATGGGCTAGCGAGGGATACGCAGTATTTT. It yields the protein CASSQDGLARDTQYF.

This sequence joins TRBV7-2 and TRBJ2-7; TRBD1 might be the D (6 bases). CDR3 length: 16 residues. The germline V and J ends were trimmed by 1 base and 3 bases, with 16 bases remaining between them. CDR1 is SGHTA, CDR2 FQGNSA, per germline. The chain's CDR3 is CASSLEGTRTGYEQYF. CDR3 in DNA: TGTGCCAGCAGCTTAGAAGGGACAAGGACGGGCTACGAGCAGTACTTC.

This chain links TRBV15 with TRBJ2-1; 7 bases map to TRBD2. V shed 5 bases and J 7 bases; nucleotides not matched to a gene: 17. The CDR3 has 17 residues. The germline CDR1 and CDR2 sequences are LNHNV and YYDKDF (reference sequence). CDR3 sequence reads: CATSVPLGGEFGNEQFF. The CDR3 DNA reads TGTGCCACCAGCGTACCCCTGGGGGGGGAATTCGGAAATGAGCAGTTCTTC.

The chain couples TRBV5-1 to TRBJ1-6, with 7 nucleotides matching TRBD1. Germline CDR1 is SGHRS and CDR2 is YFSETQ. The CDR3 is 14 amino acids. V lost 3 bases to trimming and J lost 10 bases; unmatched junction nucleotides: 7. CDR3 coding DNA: TGCGCCAGCAGCTCTGACAGGGTTAGATCACCCCTCCACTTT. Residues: CASSSDRVRSPLHF.

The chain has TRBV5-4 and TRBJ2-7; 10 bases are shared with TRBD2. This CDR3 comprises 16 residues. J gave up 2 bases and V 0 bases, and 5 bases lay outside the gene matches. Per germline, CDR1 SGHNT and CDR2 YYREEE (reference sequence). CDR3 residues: CASSLDASGRTYEQYF. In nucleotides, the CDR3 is TGTGCCAGCAGCTTGGACGCTAGCGGGAGAACCTACGAGCAGTACTTC.

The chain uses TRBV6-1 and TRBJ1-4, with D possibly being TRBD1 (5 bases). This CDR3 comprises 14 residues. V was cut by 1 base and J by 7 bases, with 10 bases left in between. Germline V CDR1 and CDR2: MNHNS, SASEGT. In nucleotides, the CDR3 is TGTGCCAGCAGTGAAGTGGTGCAGGGTGAAAAACTGTTTTTT. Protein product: CASSEVVQGEKLFF.

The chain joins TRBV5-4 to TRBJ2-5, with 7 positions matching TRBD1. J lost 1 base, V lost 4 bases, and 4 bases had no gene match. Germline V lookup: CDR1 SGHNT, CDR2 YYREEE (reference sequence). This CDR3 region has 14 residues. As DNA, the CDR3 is TGTGCCAGCAGCAAGGGGACAGTCCAAGAGACCCAGTACTTC. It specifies CASSKGTVQETQYF.

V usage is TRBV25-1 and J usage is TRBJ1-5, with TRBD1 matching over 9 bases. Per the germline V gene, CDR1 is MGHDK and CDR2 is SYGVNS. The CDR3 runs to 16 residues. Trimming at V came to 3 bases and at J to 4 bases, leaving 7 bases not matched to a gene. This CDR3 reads CASSDPGQGTNQPQHF. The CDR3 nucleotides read TGTGCCAGCAGTGACCCGGGACAGGGTACGAATCAGCCCCAGCATTTT. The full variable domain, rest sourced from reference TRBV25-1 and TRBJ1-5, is EADIYQTPRYLVIGTGKKITLECSQTMGHDKMYWYQQDPGMELHLIHYSYGVNSTEKGDLSSESTVSRIRTEHFPLTLESARPSHTSQYLCASSDPGQGTNQPQHFGDGTRLSIL.

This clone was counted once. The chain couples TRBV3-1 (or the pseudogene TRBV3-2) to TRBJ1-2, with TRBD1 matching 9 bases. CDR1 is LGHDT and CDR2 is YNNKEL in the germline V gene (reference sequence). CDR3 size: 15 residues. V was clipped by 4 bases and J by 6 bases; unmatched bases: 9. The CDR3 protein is CASSPGQGSTDGYTF. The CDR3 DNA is TGTGCCAGCAGCCCAGGACAGGGGTCGACGGATGGCTACACCTTC.

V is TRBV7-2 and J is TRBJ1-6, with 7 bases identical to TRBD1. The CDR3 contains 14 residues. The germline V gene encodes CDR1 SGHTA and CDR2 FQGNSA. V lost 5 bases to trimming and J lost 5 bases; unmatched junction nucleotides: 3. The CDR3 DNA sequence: TGTGCCAGCAGCCCACAGGGGAATAATTCACCCCTCCACTTT. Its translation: CASSPQGNNSPLHF.

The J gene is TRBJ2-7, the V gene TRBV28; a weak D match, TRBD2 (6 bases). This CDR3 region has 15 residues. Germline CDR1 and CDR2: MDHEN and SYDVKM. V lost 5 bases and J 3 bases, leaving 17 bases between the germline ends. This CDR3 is CASSGGSAGNYEQYF. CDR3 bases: TGTGCCAGCAGTGGAGGGTCGGCAGGGAACTACGAGCAGTACTTC.

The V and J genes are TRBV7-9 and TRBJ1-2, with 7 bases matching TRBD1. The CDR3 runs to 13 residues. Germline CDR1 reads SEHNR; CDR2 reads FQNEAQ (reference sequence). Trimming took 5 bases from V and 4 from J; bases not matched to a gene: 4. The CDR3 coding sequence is TGTGCCAGCAGCGAAGGGGGCGTCTATGGCTACACCTTC. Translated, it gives CASSEGGVYGYTF.